The 4 T cell receptor beta chains in this list originate from one sample, sequenced in a study. TCRdb reprocessed the RT-PCR reads via MiXCR and lists one record per CDR3 protein. There are about 700,000 distinct CDR3 sequences in the sample; 11% to 15% occur only once, and 3.6% lies in the top ten. Source material: memory CD4+ T cells from blood. The origin of the receptors is a female donor in good health, serving as a healthy control.

This sequence joins TRBV7-7 and TRBJ2-3; D call uncertain. CDR3 size: 15 residues. Trimming shortened V by 0 bases and J by 0 bases, and 7 bases separated the two germline ends. Germline loops: CDR1 SSHAT, CDR2 FNYEAQ (reference sequence). The CDR3 DNA follows: TGTGCCAGCAGCTTAGCCTCAACGAGCACAGATACGCAGTATTTT. Its protein product is CASSLASTSTDTQYF. Looking up the rest from reference TRBV7-7 and TRBJ2-3 gives the full variable domain: GAGVSQSPRYKVTKRGQDVTLRCDPISSHATLYWYQQALGQGPEFLTYFNYEAQPDKSGLPSDRFSAERPEGSISTLTIQRTEQRDSAMYRCASSLASTSTDTQYFGPGTRLTVL.

The V call is TRBV29-1, the J call TRBJ2-7; D remains ambiguous. V was shortened by 4 bases and J by 0 bases, with 10 bases between the two germline ends. The V gene's germline CDR1 is SQVTM and CDR2 ANQGSEA. The length of the CDR3 is 13 residues. The CDR3 bases are TGCAGCGTTGGTGGTCAAACCTCCTACGAGCAGTACTTC. This translates into CSVGGQTSYEQYF.

This clonotype was seen more than once but under ten times. The CDR3 DNA sequence: TGTGCCAGCAGCTTTAGCGGGAGTAACAATGAGCAGTTCTTC. This translates into CASSFSGSNNEQFF. V gene TRBV7-3 combines with J gene TRBJ2-1, with 9 bases matching TRBD2. Trimming removed 3 bases from V and 5 bases from J; junction bases left unmatched: 2. The CDR3 runs to 14 residues. Germline assignment: CDR1 SGHTA and CDR2 FQGTGA. Drawing the rest from reference TRBV7-3 and TRBJ2-1, the complete variable domain is GAGVSQTPSNKVTEKGKYVELRCDPISGHTALYWYRQSLGQGPEFLIYFQGTGAADDSGLPNDRFFAVRPEGSVSTLKIQRTERGDSAVYLCASSFSGSNNEQFFGPGTRLTVL.

The chain is built from TRBV15 and TRBJ1-1; a weak D match, TRBD1 (5 bases). Germline assignment: CDR1 LNHNV and CDR2 YYDKDF (reference sequence). V dropped 5 bases and J dropped 7 bases, with 14 bases sitting between them. The CDR3 extends over 13 amino acids. CDR3 protein: CATSPGNEDEAFF. The CDR3 bases are TGTGCCACCAGCCCAGGGAATGAGGATGAAGCTTTCTTT.